This T cell receptor (beta chain) was recorded in a study of OX40 agonist ivuxolimab in advanced cancers. Trimming stripped 3 bases from V and 7 bases from J, with 7 bases between. Germline V CDR1 and CDR2: MGHDK, SYGVNS. CDR3 size: 11 residues. The assay was immunoSEQ multiplex PCR, and TCRdb's table has in-frame clones only and misses some. This sample has roughly 50,000 clones, with roughly 88% found just once. This TCR derives from an adult with an advanced solid tumor such as melanoma, head and neck, liver or kidney cancer. Specimen: CD4+ or CD8+ T cells sorted from blood, collected in a trial of the OX40 agonist ivuxolimab. J is TRBJ2-7 and V is TRBV25-1; D remains ambiguous. This CDR3 reads CASSDGWEQYF. In DNA form, the CDR3 reads TGTGCCAGCAGTGATGGTTGGGAGCAGTACTTC.